Below are 5 T cell receptor beta chains sequenced from a single sample in a study of shared clonotypes between healthy human individuals. This table comes from immunoSEQ multiplex PCR, and its TCRdb copy is limited to in-frame clones, with some not included. The sample carries hundreds of thousands of clones, 60% to 75% recorded once. The sequenced material came from memory CD4+ T cells sorted from blood. Subset described: CD45RA-negative fraction. The receptors originated from a woman aged 30 to 39 in good health.

This clone was seen more than once but under ten times. This sequence joins TRBV29-1 and TRBJ1-1; tentatively, D is TRBD1 (6 bases). Germline lookup yields CDR1 SQVTM and CDR2 ANQGSEA. The CDR3 consists of 14 residues. Trimming shortened V by 6 bases and J by 3 bases, and 17 bases separated the two germline ends. DNA of the CDR3: TGCAGCGTCGACAAAGGACAGACCGACACTGAAGCTTTCTTT. Its translation: CSVDKGQTDTEAFF.

The chain combines TRBV10-1 with TRBJ1-4; D gene unclear. The ends were cut back, 5 bases at V and 7 bases at J, with 14 bases in the middle. The CDR3 is 14 residues long. Germline V CDR1 and CDR2: WNHNN, SYGVQD (reference sequence). The CDR3 coding sequence is TGCGCCAGCAGTCCGGCTGAAGGGAGTGAAAAACTGTTTTTT. Protein: CASSPAEGSEKLFF.

The chain is built from TRBV11-2 and TRBJ2-7, with 11 bases that match TRBD2. Germline CDR1 is SGHAT and CDR2 is FQNNGV. J lost 2 bases, V lost 1 base, and 4 bases had no gene match. This CDR3 has 16 residues. CDR3 sequence (DNA): TGTGCCAGCAGCTTAGGTAGCGGGAGGGTCACCTACGAGCAGTACTTC. Encoded protein: CASSLGSGRVTYEQYF.

This clone was seen repeatedly, ten times or more. The rearrangement links TRBV2 to TRBJ2-5, with D tentatively TRBD2 (6 bases). Germline V CDR1 and CDR2: SNHLY, FYNNEI. V was trimmed by 5 bases and J by 3 bases, leaving 16 bases between them. This CDR3 has 15 amino acids. CDR3 sequence reads: CASSPHTLAEETQYF. The CDR3 DNA is TGTGCCAGCAGTCCACACACGTTAGCGGAAGAGACCCAGTACTTC.

The chain carries TRBV10-1 and TRBJ2-7, with TRBD1 matching 7 bases. The V and J ends lost 8 bases and 0 bases, in that order; junction bases with no gene match: 4. CDR3 length: 13 residues. Germline V gives CDR1 WNHNN, CDR2 SYGVQD (reference sequence). CDR3: CASGRQGSYEQYF. For the CDR3, the DNA is TGCGCCAGCGGAAGACAGGGCTCCTACGAGCAGTACTTC.